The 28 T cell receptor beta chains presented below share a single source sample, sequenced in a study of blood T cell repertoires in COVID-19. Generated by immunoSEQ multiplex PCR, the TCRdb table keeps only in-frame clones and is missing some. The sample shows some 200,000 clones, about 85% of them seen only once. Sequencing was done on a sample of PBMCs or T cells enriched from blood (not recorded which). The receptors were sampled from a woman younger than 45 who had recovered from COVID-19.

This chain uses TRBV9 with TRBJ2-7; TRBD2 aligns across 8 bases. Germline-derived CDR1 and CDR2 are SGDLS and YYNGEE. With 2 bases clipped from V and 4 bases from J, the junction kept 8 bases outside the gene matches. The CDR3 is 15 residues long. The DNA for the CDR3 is TGTGCCAGCAGCGTCGGAACCGGGACTAGTTACGAGCAGTACTTC. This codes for CASSVGTGTSYEQYF. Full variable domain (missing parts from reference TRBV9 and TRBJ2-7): DSGVTQTPKHLITATGQRVTLRCSPRSGDLSVYWYQQSLDQGLQFLIQYYNGEERAKGNILERFSAQQFPDLHSELNLSSLELGDSALYFCASSVGTGTSYEQYFGPGTRLTVT.

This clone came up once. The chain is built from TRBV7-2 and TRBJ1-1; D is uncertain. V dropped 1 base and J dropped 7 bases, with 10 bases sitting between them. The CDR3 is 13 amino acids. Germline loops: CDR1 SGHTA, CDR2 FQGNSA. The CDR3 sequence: CASSLVTTGEAFF. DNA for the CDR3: TGTGCCAGCAGCTTAGTAACAACGGGTGAAGCTTTCTTT.

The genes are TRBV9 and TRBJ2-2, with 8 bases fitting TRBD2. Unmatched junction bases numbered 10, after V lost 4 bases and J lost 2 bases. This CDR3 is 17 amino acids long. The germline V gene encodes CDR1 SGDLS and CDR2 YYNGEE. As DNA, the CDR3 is TGTGCCAGCAGCCCCGAAGTACTAGCGGATAACACCGGGGAGCTGTTTTTT. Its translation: CASSPEVLADNTGELFF.

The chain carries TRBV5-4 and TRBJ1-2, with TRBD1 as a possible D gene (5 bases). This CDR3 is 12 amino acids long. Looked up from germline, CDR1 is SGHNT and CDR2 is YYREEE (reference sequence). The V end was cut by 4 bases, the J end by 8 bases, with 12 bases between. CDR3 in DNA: TGTGCCAGCAGCGACAGCTTTCTGGGCTACACCTTC. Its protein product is CASSDSFLGYTF.

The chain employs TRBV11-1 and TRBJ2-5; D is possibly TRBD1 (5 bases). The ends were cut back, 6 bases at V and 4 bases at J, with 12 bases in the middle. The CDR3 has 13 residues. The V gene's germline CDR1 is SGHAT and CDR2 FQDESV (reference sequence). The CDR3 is CASSPTVRETQYF. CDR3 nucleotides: TGTGCCAGCAGTCCGACAGTACGAGAGACCCAGTACTTC.

The CDR3 DNA reads TGTGCCAGTAGACAAAGGGGGGGAGGCCAGCCCCAGCATTTT. This codes for CASRQRGGGQPQHF. This chain uses TRBV19 with TRBJ1-5; maybe TRBD1 (6 bases). CDR3 length: 14 residues. The germline V gene encodes CDR1 LNHDA and CDR2 SQIVND (reference sequence). V lost 6 bases to trimming and J lost 7 bases, with 16 bases between them.

The CDR3 DNA follows: TGTGCCAGTAGTATAAGAGGGCCCGATCAGCCCCAGCATTTT. Protein sequence: CASSIRGPDQPQHF. This chain links TRBV19 with TRBJ1-5; no firm D call. The ends were cut back, 2 bases at V and 5 bases at J, with 10 bases in the middle. CDR3 length: 14 amino acids. CDR1 is LNHDA and CDR2 is SQIVND in the germline V gene (reference sequence).

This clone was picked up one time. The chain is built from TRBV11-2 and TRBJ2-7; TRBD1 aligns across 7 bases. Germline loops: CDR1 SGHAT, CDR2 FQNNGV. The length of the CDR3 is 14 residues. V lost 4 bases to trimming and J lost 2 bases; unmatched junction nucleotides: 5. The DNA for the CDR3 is TGTGCCAGCAGCTATGACAGGGCTCCCTACGAGCAGTACTTC. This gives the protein CASSYDRAPYEQYF.

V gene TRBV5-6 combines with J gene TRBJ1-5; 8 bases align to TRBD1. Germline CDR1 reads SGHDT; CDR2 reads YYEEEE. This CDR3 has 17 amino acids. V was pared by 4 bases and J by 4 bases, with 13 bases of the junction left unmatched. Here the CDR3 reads CASSLLSGTGINQPQHF. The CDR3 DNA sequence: TGTGCCAGCAGCCTCCTTTCCGGGACAGGAATAAATCAGCCCCAGCATTTT. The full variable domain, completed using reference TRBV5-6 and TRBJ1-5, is DAGVTQSPTHLIKTRGQQVTLRCSPKSGHDTVSWYQQALGQGPQFIFQYYEEEERQRGNFPDRFSGHQFPNYSSELNVNALLLGDSALYLCASSLLSGTGINQPQHFGDGTRLSIL.

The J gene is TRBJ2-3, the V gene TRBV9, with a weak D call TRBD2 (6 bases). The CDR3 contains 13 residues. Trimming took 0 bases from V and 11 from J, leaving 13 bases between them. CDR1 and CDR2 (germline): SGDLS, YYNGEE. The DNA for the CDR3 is TGTGCCAGCAGCGTAGGCGGCGGGATGGTGCAGTATTTT. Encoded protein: CASSVGGGMVQYF.

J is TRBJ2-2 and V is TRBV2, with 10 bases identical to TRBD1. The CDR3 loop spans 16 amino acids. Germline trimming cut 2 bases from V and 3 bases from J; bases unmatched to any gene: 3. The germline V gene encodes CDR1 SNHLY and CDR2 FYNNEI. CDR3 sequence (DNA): TGTGCCAGCAGTGAAAGGGGACAGGGGTACACCGGGGAGCTGTTTTTT. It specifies CASSERGQGYTGELFF.

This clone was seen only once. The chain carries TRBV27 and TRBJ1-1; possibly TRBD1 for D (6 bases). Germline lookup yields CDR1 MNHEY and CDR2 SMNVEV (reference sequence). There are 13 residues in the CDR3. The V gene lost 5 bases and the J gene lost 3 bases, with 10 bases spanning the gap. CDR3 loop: CASSRQGYTEAFF. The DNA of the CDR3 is TGTGCCAGCAGTAGGCAGGGGTACACTGAAGCTTTCTTT.

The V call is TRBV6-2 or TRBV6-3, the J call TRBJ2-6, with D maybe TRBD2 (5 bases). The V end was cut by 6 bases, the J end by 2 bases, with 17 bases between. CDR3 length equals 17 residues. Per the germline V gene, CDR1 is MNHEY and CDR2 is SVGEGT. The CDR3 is CASSYPGIRAGANVLTF. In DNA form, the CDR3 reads TGTGCCAGCAGCTATCCGGGGATTAGGGCTGGGGCCAACGTCCTGACTTTC.

The chain's CDR3 is CASSFTGGNTEAFF. The CDR3 DNA reads as TGTGCCAGCAGCTTTACAGGGGGGAACACTGAAGCTTTCTTT. The chain joins TRBV11-3 to TRBJ1-1; TRBD1 matches 8 bases. V trimming: 3 bases; J trimming: 1 base; junction bases outside the gene matches: 1. Germline V gives CDR1 SGHNT, CDR2 YENEEA. This CDR3 has 14 amino acids.

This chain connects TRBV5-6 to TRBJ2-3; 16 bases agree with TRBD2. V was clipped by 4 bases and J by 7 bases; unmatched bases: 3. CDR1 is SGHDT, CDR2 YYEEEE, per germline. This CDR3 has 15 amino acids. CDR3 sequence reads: CASSTGLAGGYTQYF. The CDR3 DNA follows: TGTGCCAGCAGCACGGGACTAGCGGGAGGGTATACGCAGTATTTT.

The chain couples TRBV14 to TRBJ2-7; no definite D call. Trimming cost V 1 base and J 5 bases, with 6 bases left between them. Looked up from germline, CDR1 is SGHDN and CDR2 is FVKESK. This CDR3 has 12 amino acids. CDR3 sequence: CASSQAGHEQYF. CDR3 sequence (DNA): TGTGCCAGCAGCCAAGCAGGTCACGAGCAGTACTTC.

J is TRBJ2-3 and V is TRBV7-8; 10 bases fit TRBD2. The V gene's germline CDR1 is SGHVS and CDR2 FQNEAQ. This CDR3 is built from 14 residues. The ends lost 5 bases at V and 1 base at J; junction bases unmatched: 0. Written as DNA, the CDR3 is TGTGCCAGCAGCGGGACTAGCGGCACAGATACGCAGTATTTT. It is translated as CASSGTSGTDTQYF.

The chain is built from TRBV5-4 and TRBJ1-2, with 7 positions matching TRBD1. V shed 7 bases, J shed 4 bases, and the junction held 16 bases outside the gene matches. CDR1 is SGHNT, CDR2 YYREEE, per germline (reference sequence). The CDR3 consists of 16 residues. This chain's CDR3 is CASGVTGTSPIYGYTF. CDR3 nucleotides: TGTGCCAGCGGAGTGACAGGGACGTCTCCAATCTATGGCTACACCTTC.

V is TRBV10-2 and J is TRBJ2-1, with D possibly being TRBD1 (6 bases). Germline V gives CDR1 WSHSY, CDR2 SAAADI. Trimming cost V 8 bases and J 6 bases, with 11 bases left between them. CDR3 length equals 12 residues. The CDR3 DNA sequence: TGCGCCAGCGGCCGACAGGTCAATGAGCAGTTCTTC. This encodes CASGRQVNEQFF.

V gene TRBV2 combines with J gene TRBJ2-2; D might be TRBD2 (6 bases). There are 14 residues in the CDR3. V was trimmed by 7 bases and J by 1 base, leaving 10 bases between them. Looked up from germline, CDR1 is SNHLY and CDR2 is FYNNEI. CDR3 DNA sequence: TGTGCCAGCAAGGGCGGGGAGAACACCGGGGAGCTGTTTTTT. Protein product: CASKGGENTGELFF.

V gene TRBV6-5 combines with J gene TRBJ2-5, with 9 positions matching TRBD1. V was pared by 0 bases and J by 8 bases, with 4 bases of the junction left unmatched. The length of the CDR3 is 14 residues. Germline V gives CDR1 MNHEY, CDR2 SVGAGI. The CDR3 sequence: CASSYSGQGDTQYF. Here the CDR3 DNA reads TGTGCCAGCAGTTACTCGGGACAGGGAGACACCCAGTACTTC.

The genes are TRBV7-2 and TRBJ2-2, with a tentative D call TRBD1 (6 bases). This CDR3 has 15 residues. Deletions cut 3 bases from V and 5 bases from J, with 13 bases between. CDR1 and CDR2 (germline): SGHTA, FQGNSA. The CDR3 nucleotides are TGTGCCAGCAGCTTCCAGACAGGCGGAACCGGGGAGCTGTTTTTT. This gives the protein CASSFQTGGTGELFF.

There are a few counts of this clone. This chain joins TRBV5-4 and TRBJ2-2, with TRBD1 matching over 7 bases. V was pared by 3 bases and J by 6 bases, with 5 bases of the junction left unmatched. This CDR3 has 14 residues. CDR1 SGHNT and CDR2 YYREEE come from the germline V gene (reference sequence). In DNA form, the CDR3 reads TGTGCCAGCAGCTCGGCAGGGGGTCCCGGGGAGCTGTTTTTT. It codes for CASSSAGGPGELFF. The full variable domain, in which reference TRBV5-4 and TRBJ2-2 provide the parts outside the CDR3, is ETGVTQSPTHLIKTRGQQVTLRCSSQSGHNTVSWYQQALGQGPQFIFQYYREEENGRGNFPPRFSGLQFPNYSSELNVNALELDDSALYLCASSSAGGPGELFFGEGSRLTVL.

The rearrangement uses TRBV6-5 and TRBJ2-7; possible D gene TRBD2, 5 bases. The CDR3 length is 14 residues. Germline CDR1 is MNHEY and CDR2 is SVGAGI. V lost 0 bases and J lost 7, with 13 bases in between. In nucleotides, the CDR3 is TGTGCCAGCAGTTACTCGAGGGCAGTCCTGGAGCAGTACTTC. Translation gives CASSYSRAVLEQYF.

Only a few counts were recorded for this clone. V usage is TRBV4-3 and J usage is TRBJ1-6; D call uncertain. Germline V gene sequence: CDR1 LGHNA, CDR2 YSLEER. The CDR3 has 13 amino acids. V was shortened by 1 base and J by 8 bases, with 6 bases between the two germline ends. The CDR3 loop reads CASSQGRDSPLHF. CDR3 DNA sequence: TGCGCCAGCAGCCAAGGTAGAGATTCACCCCTCCACTTT.

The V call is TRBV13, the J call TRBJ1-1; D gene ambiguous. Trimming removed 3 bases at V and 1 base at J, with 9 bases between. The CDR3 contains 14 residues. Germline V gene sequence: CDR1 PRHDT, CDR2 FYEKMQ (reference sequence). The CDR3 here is CASSFDERNTEAFF. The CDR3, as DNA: TGTGCCAGCAGCTTCGATGAGCGGAACACTGAAGCTTTCTTT.

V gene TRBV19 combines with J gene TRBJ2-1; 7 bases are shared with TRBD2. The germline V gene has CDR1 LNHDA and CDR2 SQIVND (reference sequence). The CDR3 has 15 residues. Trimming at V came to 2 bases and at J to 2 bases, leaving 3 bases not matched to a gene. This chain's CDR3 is CASSIRAGTYNEQFF. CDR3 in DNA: TGTGCCAGTAGTATACGAGCGGGAACCTACAATGAGCAGTTCTTC.

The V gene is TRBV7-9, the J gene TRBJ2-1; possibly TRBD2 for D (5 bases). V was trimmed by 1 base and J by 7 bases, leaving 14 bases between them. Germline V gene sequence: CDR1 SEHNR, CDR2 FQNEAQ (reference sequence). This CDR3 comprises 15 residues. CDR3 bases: TGTGCCAGCAGCTTAGGGTTCTTCCGGGGTAATGAGCAGTTCTTC. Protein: CASSLGFFRGNEQFF.